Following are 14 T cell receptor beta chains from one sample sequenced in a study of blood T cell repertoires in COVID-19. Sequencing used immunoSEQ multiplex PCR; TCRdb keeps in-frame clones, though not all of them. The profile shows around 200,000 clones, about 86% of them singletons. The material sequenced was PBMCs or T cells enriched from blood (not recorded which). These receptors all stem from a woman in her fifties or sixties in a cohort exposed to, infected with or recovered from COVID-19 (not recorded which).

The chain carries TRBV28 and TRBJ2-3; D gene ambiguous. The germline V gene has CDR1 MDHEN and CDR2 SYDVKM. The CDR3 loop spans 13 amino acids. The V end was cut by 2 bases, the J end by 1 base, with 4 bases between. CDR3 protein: CASSLAGTDTQYF. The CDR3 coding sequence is TGTGCCAGCAGTTTAGCAGGCACAGATACGCAGTATTTT.

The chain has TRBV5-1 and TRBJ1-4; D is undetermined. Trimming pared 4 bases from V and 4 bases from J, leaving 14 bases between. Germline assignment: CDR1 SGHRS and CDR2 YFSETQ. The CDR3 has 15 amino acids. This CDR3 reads CASSEAVRYNEKLFF. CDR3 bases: TGCGCCAGCAGCGAAGCCGTCCGGTATAATGAAAAACTGTTTTTT. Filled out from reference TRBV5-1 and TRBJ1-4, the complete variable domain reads KAGVTQTPRYLIKTRGQQVTLSCSPISGHRSVSWYQQTPGQGLQFLFEYFSETQRNKGNFPGRFSGRQFSNSRSEMNVSTLELGDSALYLCASSEAVRYNEKLFFGSGTQLSVL.

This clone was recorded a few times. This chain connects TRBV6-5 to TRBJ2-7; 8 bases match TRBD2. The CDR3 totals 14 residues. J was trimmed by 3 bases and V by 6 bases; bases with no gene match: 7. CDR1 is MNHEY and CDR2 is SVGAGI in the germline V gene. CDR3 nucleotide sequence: TGTGCCAGCAGACGAACCGGGACTAGCTACGAGCAGTACTTC. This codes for CASRRTGTSYEQYF.

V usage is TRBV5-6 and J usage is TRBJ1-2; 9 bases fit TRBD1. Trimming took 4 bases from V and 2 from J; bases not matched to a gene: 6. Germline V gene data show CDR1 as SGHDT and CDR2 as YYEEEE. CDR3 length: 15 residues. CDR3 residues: CASSRGQGSNYGYTF. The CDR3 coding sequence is TGTGCCAGCAGCCGTGGACAGGGGAGCAACTATGGCTACACCTTC. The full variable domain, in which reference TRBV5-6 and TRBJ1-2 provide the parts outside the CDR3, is DAGVTQSPTHLIKTRGQQVTLRCSPKSGHDTVSWYQQALGQGPQFIFQYYEEEERQRGNFPDRFSGHQFPNYSSELNVNALLLGDSALYLCASSRGQGSNYGYTFGSGTRLTVV.

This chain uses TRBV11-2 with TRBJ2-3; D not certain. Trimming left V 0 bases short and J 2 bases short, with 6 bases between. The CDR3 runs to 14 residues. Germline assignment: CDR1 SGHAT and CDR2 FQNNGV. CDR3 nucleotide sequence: TGTGCCAGCAGCTTAGACAGGATCACAGATACGCAGTATTTT. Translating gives CASSLDRITDTQYF.

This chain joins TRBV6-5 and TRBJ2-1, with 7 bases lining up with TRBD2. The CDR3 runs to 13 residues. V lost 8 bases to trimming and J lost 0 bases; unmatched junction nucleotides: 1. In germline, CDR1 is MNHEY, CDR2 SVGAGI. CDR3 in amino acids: CASGGGSYNEQFF. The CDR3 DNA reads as TGTGCCAGCGGGGGGGGCTCCTACAATGAGCAGTTCTTC.

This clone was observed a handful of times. The CDR3 bases are TGCAGTGCAAAGGAGGGTTATGGCTACACCTTC. Encoded protein: CSAKEGYGYTF. The V gene is TRBV20-1, the J gene TRBJ1-2; D call uncertain. The V end lost 6 bases, the J end lost 5 bases, and 10 bases lay between the germline ends. The CDR3 loop spans 11 amino acids. Germline CDR1 reads DFQATT; CDR2 reads SNEGSKA (reference sequence).

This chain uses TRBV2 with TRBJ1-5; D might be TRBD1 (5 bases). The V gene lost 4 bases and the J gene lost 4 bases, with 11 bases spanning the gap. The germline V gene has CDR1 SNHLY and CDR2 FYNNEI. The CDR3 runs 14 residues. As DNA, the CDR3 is TGTGCCAGCAGTGGTACAGGTAAAAATCAGCCCCAGCATTTT. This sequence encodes CASSGTGKNQPQHF.

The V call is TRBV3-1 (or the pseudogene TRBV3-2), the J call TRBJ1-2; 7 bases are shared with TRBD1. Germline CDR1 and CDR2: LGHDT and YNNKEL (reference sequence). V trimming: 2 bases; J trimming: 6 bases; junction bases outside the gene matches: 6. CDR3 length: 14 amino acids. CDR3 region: CASSQTDRVDGYTF. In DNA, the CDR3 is TGTGCCAGCAGCCAAACCGACAGGGTGGATGGCTACACCTTC.

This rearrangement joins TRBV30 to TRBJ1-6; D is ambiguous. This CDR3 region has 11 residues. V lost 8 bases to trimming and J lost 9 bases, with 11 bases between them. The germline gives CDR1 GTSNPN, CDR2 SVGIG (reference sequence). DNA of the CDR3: TGTGCCGGTGGGCGACGTTCACCCCTCCACTTT. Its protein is CAGGRRSPLHF.

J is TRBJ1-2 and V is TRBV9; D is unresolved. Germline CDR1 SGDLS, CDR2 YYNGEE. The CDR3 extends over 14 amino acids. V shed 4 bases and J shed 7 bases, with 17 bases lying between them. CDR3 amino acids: CASSLAVASGGYTF. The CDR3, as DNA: TGTGCCAGCAGCCTGGCCGTGGCTTCGGGTGGCTACACCTTC. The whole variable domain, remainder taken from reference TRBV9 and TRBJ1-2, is DSGVTQTPKHLITATGQRVTLRCSPRSGDLSVYWYQQSLDQGLQFLIQYYNGEERAKGNILERFSAQQFPDLHSELNLSSLELGDSALYFCASSLAVASGGYTFGSGTRLTVV.

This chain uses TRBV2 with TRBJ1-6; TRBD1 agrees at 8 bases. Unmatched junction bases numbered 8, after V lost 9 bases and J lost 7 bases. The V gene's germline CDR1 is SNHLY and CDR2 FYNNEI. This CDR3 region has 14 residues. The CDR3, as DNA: TGTGCCAGTAACAGGGACAGGCTGAATTCACCCCTCCACTTT. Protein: CASNRDRLNSPLHF.

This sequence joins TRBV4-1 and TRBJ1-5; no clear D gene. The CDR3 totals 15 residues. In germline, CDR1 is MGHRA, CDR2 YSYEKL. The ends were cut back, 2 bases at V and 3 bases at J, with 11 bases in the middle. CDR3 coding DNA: TGCGCCAGCAGCCAAAACGGACTGTTCAATCAGCCCCAGCATTTT. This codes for CASSQNGLFNQPQHF.

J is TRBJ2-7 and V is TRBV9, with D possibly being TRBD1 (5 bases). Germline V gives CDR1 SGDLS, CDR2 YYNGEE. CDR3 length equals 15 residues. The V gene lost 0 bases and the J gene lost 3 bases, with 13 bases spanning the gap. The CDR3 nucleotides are TGTGCCAGCAGCGTAGCTTCAGGGCGAAACTACGAGCAGTACTTC. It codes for CASSVASGRNYEQYF.